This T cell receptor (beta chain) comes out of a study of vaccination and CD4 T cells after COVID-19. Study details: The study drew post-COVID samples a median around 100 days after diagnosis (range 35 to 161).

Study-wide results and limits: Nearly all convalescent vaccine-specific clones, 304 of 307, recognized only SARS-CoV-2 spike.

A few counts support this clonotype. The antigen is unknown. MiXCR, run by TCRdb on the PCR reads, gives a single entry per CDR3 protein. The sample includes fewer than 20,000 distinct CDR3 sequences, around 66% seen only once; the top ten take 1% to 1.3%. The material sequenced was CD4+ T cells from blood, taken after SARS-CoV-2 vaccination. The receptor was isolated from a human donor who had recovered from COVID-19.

CDR3 sequence reads: CASRSDKQETQYF. The CDR3 nucleotides are TGTGCCAGCAGATCCGACAAGCAAGAGACCCAGTACTTC. The chain recombines TRBV5-4 with TRBJ2-5, with D hard to call. The CDR3 sequence is 13 residues long. Trimming left V 5 bases short and J 2 bases short, with 10 bases between. Germline assignment: CDR1 SGHNT and CDR2 YYREEE (reference sequence).